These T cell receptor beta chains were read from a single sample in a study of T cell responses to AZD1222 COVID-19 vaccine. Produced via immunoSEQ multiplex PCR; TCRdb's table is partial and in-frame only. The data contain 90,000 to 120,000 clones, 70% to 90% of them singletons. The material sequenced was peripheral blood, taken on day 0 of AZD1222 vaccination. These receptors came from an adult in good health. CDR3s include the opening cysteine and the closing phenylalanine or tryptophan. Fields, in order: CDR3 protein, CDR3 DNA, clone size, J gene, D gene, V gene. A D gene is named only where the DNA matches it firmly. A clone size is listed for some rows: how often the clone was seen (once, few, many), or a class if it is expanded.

CDR3: CASSLVAGQDGYEQYF
DNA: TGTGCCAGCAGCTTAGTTGCAGGACAGGACGGCTACGAGCAGTACTTC
size: .
J: TRBJ2-7
D: TRBD1
V: TRBV7-2

CDR3: CAIRGDLNEKLFF
DNA: TGTGCCATCAGAGGGGATCTTAATGAAAAACTGTTTTTT
size: few
J: TRBJ1-4
D: .
V: TRBV10-3

CDR3: CSASAVGGYGYTF
DNA: TGCAGTGCTAGTGCGGTGGGGGGCTATGGCTACACCTTC
size: few
J: TRBJ1-2
D: .
V: TRBV20-1

CDR3: CASSQEVRAGYTGELFF
DNA: TGTGCCAGCAGCCAAGAGGTCAGAGCGGGGTACACCGGGGAGCTGTTTTTT
size: .
J: TRBJ2-2
D: TRBD2
V: TRBV4-2

CDR3: CASRLGHIDGYTF
DNA: TGCGCCAGCAGATTGGGACATATCGATGGCTACACCTTC
size: .
J: TRBJ1-2
D: .
V: TRBV5-1

CDR3: CASSLRTGTNQPQHF
DNA: TGTGCCAGCAGCTTGCGGACAGGGACAAATCAGCCCCAGCATTTT
size: .
J: TRBJ1-5
D: TRBD1
V: TRBV5-6

CDR3: CASSLRRGGSYEQYF
DNA: TGTGCCAGCAGCTTAAGGCGCGGGGGAAGCTACGAGCAGTACTTC
size: .
J: TRBJ2-7
D: TRBD2
V: TRBV11-1

CDR3: CASSLDSHSSPQHF
DNA: TGTGCCAGCAGCTTAGACAGCCATTCCAGCCCCCAGCATTTT
size: once
J: TRBJ1-5
D: .
V: TRBV7-9

CDR3: CASSISGGVTEAFF
DNA: TGTGCCAGTAGTATCTCAGGGGGGGTCACTGAAGCTTTCTTT
size: .
J: TRBJ1-1
D: TRBD1
V: TRBV19

CDR3: CAWSVEQGVAFF
DNA: TGTGCCTGGAGTGTAGAACAGGGGGTAGCTTTCTTT
size: .
J: TRBJ1-1
D: TRBD1
V: TRBV30

CDR3: CASVRLLDTGELFF
DNA: TGTGCCAGCGTGCGATTGTTGGACACCGGGGAGCTGTTTTTT
size: .
J: TRBJ2-2
D: .
V: TRBV5-8

CDR3: CASSSEGLAGEQFF
DNA: TGTGCCAGCAGCTCCGAAGGACTAGCTGGTGAGCAGTTCTTC
size: .
J: TRBJ2-1
D: TRBD2
V: TRBV11-1

CDR3: CASSSPATGPQSQPQHF
DNA: TGTGCCAGCAGTTCGCCCGCGACCGGGCCCCAGTCTCAGCCCCAGCATTTT
size: few
J: TRBJ1-5
D: .
V: TRBV28

CDR3: CASSQEGGQPQHF
DNA: TGCGCCAGCAGCCAGGAGGGTGGTCAGCCCCAGCATTTT
size: once
J: TRBJ1-5
D: .
V: TRBV5-1

CDR3: CASSEQGEKLFF
DNA: TGTGCCAGCAGTGAACAGGGGGAAAAACTGTTTTTT
size: .
J: TRBJ1-4
D: .
V: TRBV2

CDR3: CASSLGAGGQSSGNTIYF
DNA: TGCGCCAGCAGCTTGGGGGCGGGAGGGCAAAGCTCTGGAAACACCATATATTTT
size: few
J: TRBJ1-3
D: .
V: TRBV5-1

CDR3: CASSLRQGNIPYNEQFF
DNA: TGTGCCAGCAGCCTACGACAGGGTAATATCCCCTACAATGAGCAGTTCTTC
size: .
J: TRBJ2-1
D: TRBD1
V: TRBV9

CDR3: CASSPTDRDGEKLFF
DNA: TGTGCCAGTAGTCCAACCGACAGGGACGGGGAAAAACTGTTTTTT
size: few
J: TRBJ1-4
D: TRBD1
V: TRBV19

CDR3: CASSDPYYGYTF
DNA: TGTGCCAGCAGTGATCCCTACTATGGCTACACCTTC
size: .
J: TRBJ1-2
D: .
V: TRBV25-1

CDR3: CASSHDAGQENGYTF
DNA: TGTGCCAGCAGCCATGATGCGGGACAGGAGAATGGCTACACCTTC
size: .
J: TRBJ1-2
D: TRBD1
V: TRBV4-2

CDR3: CASSALGGNQPQHF
DNA: TGTGCCAGCAGCGCCTTAGGTGGCAATCAGCCCCAGCATTTT
size: .
J: TRBJ1-5
D: .
V: TRBV3-1/TRBV3-2

CDR3: CASSHSDRGRDGYTF
DNA: TGTGCCAGCAGCCATTCGGACAGGGGGCGCGATGGCTACACCTTC
size: .
J: TRBJ1-2
D: TRBD1
V: TRBV3-1/TRBV3-2

CDR3: CASRPGQGANSPLHF
DNA: TGTGCCAGCAGACCGGGACAGGGGGCGAATTCACCCCTCCACTTT
size: .
J: TRBJ1-6
D: TRBD1
V: TRBV28

CDR3: CASSSSTSPLHF
DNA: TGTGCCAGCAGCTCATCAACTTCACCCCTCCACTTT
size: .
J: TRBJ1-6
D: .
V: TRBV7-9

CDR3: CASAPGTANTGELFF
DNA: TGCGCCAGCGCCCCCGGGACAGCGAACACCGGGGAGCTGTTTTTT
size: .
J: TRBJ2-2
D: TRBD1
V: TRBV5-1

CDR3: CASSLVGGDQPQHF
DNA: TGTGCCAGCAGCTTAGTGGGGGGGGATCAGCCCCAGCATTTT
size: few
J: TRBJ1-5
D: .
V: TRBV7-2

CDR3: CASSFLPGQGNTIYF
DNA: TGCGCCAGCAGCTTTCTACCGGGACAGGGAAACACCATATATTTT
size: once
J: TRBJ1-3
D: TRBD1
V: TRBV5-1

CDR3: CASSRQVRGYTF
DNA: TGTGCCAGCTCCCGCCAAGTCCGGGGCTACACCTTC
size: .
J: TRBJ1-2
D: .
V: TRBV18

CDR3: CASSLARGDDSQPQHF
DNA: TGTGCCAGCAGCTTAGCGCGCGGGGACGACAGTCAGCCCCAGCATTTT
size: once
J: TRBJ1-5
D: .
V: TRBV7-2

CDR3: CASSLTEAYEQYF
DNA: TGTGCCAGCAGCTTGACGGAAGCCTACGAGCAGTACTTC
size: .
J: TRBJ2-7
D: .
V: TRBV5-8

CDR3: CATSRQRDTEAFF
DNA: TGTGCCACCAGCAGACAACGGGACACTGAAGCTTTCTTT
size: once
J: TRBJ1-1
D: .
V: TRBV15

CDR3: CASSAQPVGTGDLGQAYNEQFF
DNA: TGTGCCAGCAGCGCACAACCAGTCGGGACGGGGGATCTGGGGCAGGCTTACAATGAGCAGTTCTTC
size: .
J: TRBJ2-1
D: .
V: TRBV9

CDR3: CASSSARTETQYF
DNA: TGTGCCAGCAGCTCCGCCCGGACGGAGACCCAGTACTTC
size: .
J: TRBJ2-5
D: .
V: TRBV11-3

CDR3: CASSRLAGDQETQYF
DNA: TGTGCCAGCAGCCGACTAGCGGGGGACCAAGAGACCCAGTACTTC
size: .
J: TRBJ2-5
D: TRBD2
V: TRBV7-3

CDR3: CASSESRGGETQYF
DNA: TGCGCCAGCAGTGAGTCGAGGGGGGGAGAGACCCAGTACTTC
size: .
J: TRBJ2-5
D: .
V: TRBV10-1

CDR3: CAWGPKPETQYF
DNA: TGTGCCTGGGGTCCCAAGCCGGAGACCCAGTACTTC
size: .
J: TRBJ2-5
D: .
V: TRBV30

CDR3: CASSYGEAAEAFF
DNA: TGTGCCAGCAGTTACGGTGAGGCCGCTGAAGCTTTCTTT
size: .
J: TRBJ1-1
D: .
V: TRBV6-5

CDR3: CASSQLQDLYSNQPQHF
DNA: TGCGCCAGCAGCCAGTTGCAGGACCTCTATAGCAATCAGCCCCAGCATTTT
size: .
J: TRBJ1-5
D: .
V: TRBV4-1

CDR3: CASSLTGFRDTEAFF
DNA: TGTGCCAGCAGCTTGACAGGGTTTCGGGACACTGAAGCTTTCTTT
size: .
J: TRBJ1-1
D: TRBD1
V: TRBV7-9

CDR3: CATSGGNRGQTGELFF
DNA: TGTGCCACCAGTGGGGGAAACAGGGGGCAAACCGGGGAGCTGTTTTTT
size: few
J: TRBJ2-2
D: TRBD1
V: TRBV24-1

CDR3: CASSLETGGNKLFF
DNA: TGTGCCAGCAGCTTGGAGACAGGGGGGAATAAACTGTTTTTT
size: .
J: TRBJ1-4
D: TRBD1
V: TRBV5-4

CDR3: CASSDGAGKGLF
DNA: TGTGCCAGCAGTGACGGGGCAGGGAAAGGGCTCTTT
size: .
J: TRBJ1-1
D: .
V: TRBV2

CDR3: CASSQDPTGLSMGYEQYF
DNA: TGTGCCAGCAGCCAAGATCCTACGGGACTCTCCATGGGATACGAGCAGTACTTC
size: .
J: TRBJ2-7
D: .
V: TRBV3-1/TRBV3-2

CDR3: CASSQPLGGVTGELFF
DNA: TGCGCCAGCAGCCAACCCCTAGGGGGGGTGACCGGGGAGCTGTTTTTT
size: .
J: TRBJ2-2
D: .
V: TRBV4-1

CDR3: CAWKGQGNTEAFF
DNA: TGTGCCTGGAAGGGGCAGGGGAACACTGAAGCTTTCTTT
size: .
J: TRBJ1-1
D: .
V: TRBV30

CDR3: CASSIRTFYNSPLHF
DNA: TGTGCCAGTAGTATTCGGACCTTTTATAATTCACCCCTCCACTTT
size: once
J: TRBJ1-6
D: .
V: TRBV19

CDR3: CASSQDELAGGLGNEQFF
DNA: TGTGCCAGCAGCCAAGATGAGCTAGCGGGGGGGCTGGGAAATGAGCAGTTCTTC
size: .
J: TRBJ2-1
D: TRBD2
V: TRBV3-1/TRBV3-2

CDR3: CAWSSGGQSATNEKLFF
DNA: TGTGCCTGGAGTTCCGGGGGACAGTCAGCCACTAATGAAAAACTGTTTTTT
size: once
J: TRBJ1-4
D: TRBD1
V: TRBV30

CDR3: CASSFDSINQPQHF
DNA: TGCGCCAGCAGTTTTGACAGCATCAACCAGCCCCAGCATTTT
size: .
J: TRBJ1-5
D: .
V: TRBV5-1

CDR3: CASRAGGSQPQHF
DNA: TGTGCCAGCAGAGCAGGGGGCTCTCAGCCCCAGCATTTT
size: .
J: TRBJ1-5
D: TRBD1
V: TRBV12-3/TRBV12-4

CDR3: CASSQKAGGVLTDTQYF
DNA: TGCGCCAGCAGCCAAAAAGCGGGGGGCGTGTTAACAGATACGCAGTATTTT
size: .
J: TRBJ2-3
D: TRBD2
V: TRBV5-1

CDR3: CASSFANRGIYGYTF
DNA: TGTGCCAGCAGCTTTGCGAACCGAGGGATCTATGGCTACACCTTC
size: .
J: TRBJ1-2
D: .
V: TRBV5-4

CDR3: CASSLTGSRSNYGYTF
DNA: TGTGCCAGCAGTCTCACAGGGTCGCGTTCTAACTATGGCTACACCTTC
size: .
J: TRBJ1-2
D: .
V: TRBV7-3

CDR3: CASSAPTGDSYNSPLHF
DNA: TGTGCCAGCAGCGCTCCGACAGGGGACTCCTATAATTCACCCCTCCACTTT
size: .
J: TRBJ1-6
D: TRBD1
V: TRBV28